Presented here are 5 T cell receptor beta chains from one specimen sequenced in a study of shared clonotypes between healthy human individuals (dated by TCRdb to 2018 to 2021). The library relied on the immunoSEQ multiplex PCR assay. What TCRdb holds here is the immuneACCESS table cut down to in-frame rearrangements. Part of the clones is not present; checked against another copy, under half of the missing clones reflect an unresolved V gene, and the others are unexplained. The sample table shows about 690,000 clones, and less than 95% are seen once. Clones ranked in the top ten supply 30% to 35% of the sample. Source material: memory CD8+ T cells from PBMCs. The sample's cell subset or site label, in plain terms: CD45RO+ cells pooled with CCR7-negative TemRA cells. Source of these receptors: a man younger than 30 in good health. Some clones in this sample may be carry-over from other donors' samples.

The chain links TRBV12-5 to TRBJ2-2; 10 bases match TRBD1. Germline CDR1 LGHNT, CDR2 FRNRAP. This CDR3 comprises 18 residues. V was clipped by 6 bases and J by 4 bases; unmatched bases: 14. In nucleotides, the CDR3 is TGTGCTAGTGGAGACTCTCAAGGGACAGGGGAACGCACCGGGGAGCTGTTTTTT. Translating gives CASGDSQGTGERTGELFF.

V gene TRBV11-2 combines with J gene TRBJ2-1, with D unclear. Trimming cost V 2 bases and J 10 bases, with 12 bases left between them. CDR3 length equals 13 residues. Germline V lookup: CDR1 SGHAT, CDR2 FQNNGV. Here the CDR3 DNA reads TGTGCCAGCAGCTTAACTGGGGATCGGGAGCAGTTCTTC. Translation: CASSLTGDREQFF.

V usage is TRBV28 and J usage is TRBJ2-7, with 9 positions matching TRBD2. The CDR3 runs to 19 residues. Germline CDR1 reads MDHEN; CDR2 reads SYDVKM. Trimming took 1 base from V and 2 from J; bases not matched to a gene: 15. CDR3: CASSLSLVSGSPPTYEQYF. CDR3 coding DNA: TGTGCCAGCAGTTTATCCTTGGTTAGCGGGAGTCCCCCGACCTACGAGCAGTACTTC.

The chain is built from TRBV7-3 and TRBJ2-6, with unresolved D. The CDR3 is made up of 16 amino acids. Trimming stripped 4 bases from V and 0 bases from J, with 10 bases between. CDR1 and CDR2 (germline): SGHTA, FQGTGA. CDR3 sequence: CASSSRWDSGANVLTF. The DNA for the CDR3 is TGTGCCAGCAGCTCTCGTTGGGACTCTGGGGCCAACGTCCTGACTTTC.

The genes are TRBV28 and TRBJ2-1; TRBD1 aligns across 12 bases. V lost 8 bases and J lost 8; bases outside the gene matches: 10. Germline loops: CDR1 MDHEN, CDR2 SYDVKM. There are 15 residues in the CDR3. The CDR3, as DNA: TGTGCCAGCGTACCGGGACAGGGGGCGCAGGATGAGCAGTTCTTC. It is translated as CASVPGQGAQDEQFF.